This TCR beta chain is drawn from a study of T cell repertoires in cytomegalovirus infection. Study at large: Matching HLA type and CMV infection were both indicated by public TCR beta signatures.

Study results and caveats: CMV-specific HLA-C-restricted TCR beta clonotypes dominated the ex vivo response. Summed public TCR beta family frequency identified CMV carriers bearing the relevant HLA.

TCRdb reprocessed the reads via MiXCR and lists one record per CDR3 protein. In the table there are some 900,000 distinct CDR3 sequences, approximately 30% of which are singletons. The V segment lost 6 bases and the J segment 13 bases; nucleotides outside the gene matches: 7. The germline CDR1 and CDR2 sequences are MNHNS and SASEGT. The CDR3 loop spans 11 amino acids. The table lists this clonotype with a few counts. Its antigen remains unknown. This receptor was obtained from a human donor in good health (CMV status not recorded). Some clones in this sample may be carry-over from other donors' samples. The rearrangement uses TRBV6-1 and TRBJ1-2; TRBD1 aligns across 8 bases. Here the sequenced sample was cultured CD8+ T cells from PBMCs, taken from culture after CMV antigen stimulation. CDR3 nucleotide sequence: TGTGCCAGCAGAGACAGGGGCCCCGGCACCTTC. It codes for CASRDRGPGTF.